This TCR beta chain was identified in a study of blood T cell repertoires in COVID-19. CDR3 size: 13 residues. The germline CDR1 and CDR2 sequences are MNHEY and SVGAGI. V lost 6 bases and J 1 base, leaving 8 bases between the germline ends. Original processing notes: By means of reference gene primer amplification, nucleated cell counts were estimated. Assay used: immunoSEQ multiplex PCR; TCRdb lists only in-frame clones, some missing. Clonal size and the V and J genes are those of that table, whereas D and trimming came from the DNA. The sample contains hundreds of thousands of clones, roughly 85% of which appear only once.

This chain uses TRBV6-5 with TRBJ2-3, with D unclear. The clonotype originates from a woman between 18 and 30 years old with acute or convalescent COVID-19. The sequenced material came from peripheral blood. Here the CDR3 DNA reads TGTGCCAGCAGGGCCCCTGGCACAGATACGCAGTATTTT. Its translation: CASRAPGTDTQYF.